The text below deals with one TCR beta chain. Its target antigen remains unknown. Per-nucleotide qualities are absent, and no much larger clonotype sits a single base away. TCRbeta CDR3 regions were amplified from genomic DNA by means of the immunoSEQ Assay, a bias-controlled multiplex PCR. Concerning the study's data processing: Within the assay, amplification of reference gene primers was used to estimate how many nucleated cells each sample contained. Sequence reads were collapsed and filtered to measure the absolute abundance of every unique TCRbeta CDR3 rearrangement. For each sample, productive Simpson clonality was calculated as the square root of Simpson's diversity index over productive rearrangements. Sourced from immuneACCESS, this table was stored by TCRdb with only in-frame sequences that have V and J called. A share of the clones is absent; for the studies checked, an unresolved V gene accounts for under half, and the remainder has no known explanation. That table is the source of V, J and clone size, and D and trimming were worked out from the DNA. This sample is represented by 390,000 or so clones; about 89% of them were singletons. The ten largest make up roughly a tenth of the sample.

The data derive from a study of blood T cell repertoires in COVID-19 (TCRdb year 2020). Study-wide context: Collaborator samples came from the United States, Italy and Spain and covered acute and convalescent phases of COVID-19. The prospective study material was composed of cDNA or gDNA derived from T cells, B-cell-depleted T cells, or PBMCs. Subjects who had been exposed to COVID-19, were actively infected with it, or had recovered from it provided the deeply sampled blood TCRbeta repertoires that made up the dataset. The repertoires were released in a freely available public database intended as a resource for research on the immune response to SARS-CoV-2. The samples were drawn from the first 160 participants of the ongoing ImmuneRACE study and from 1,254 subjects provided by 6 global collaborators. A de-identified subject ID, COVID-19 status, age in years and sex were almost always included in the sample metadata. Where HLA class I and class II types were available, the types were taken from metadata supplied by the sample provider, not from assay-based typing.

One collaborating source in Seattle enrolled patients while the patients were actively infected and followed the patients over time throughout the course of disease. Each collaborating institution followed its own protocols to collect whole blood in K2EDTA tubes. For TCRbeta analysis, collaborator samples were shipped as frozen whole blood, as isolated PBMCs, or as DNA extracted from either sample type. Broad study findings and their caveats: Clinical and demographic metadata were provided uncurated, with the amount varying by source and participant.

CDR3 length: 13 amino acids, cysteine to phenylalanine. The kept DNA is CDR3 alone, 39 bases in frame from the first base. The CDR1 and CDR2 encoded by the germline V gene are SGHTA and FQGTGA. The V end gives up 4 bases and the J end 6 bases, leaving 2 bases in the junction not matched to a gene. Recombination joined TRBV7-3 with TRBJ2-2; TRBD1 aligns with 7 central bases. Specimen: peripheral blood. The sequence came from a woman in her thirties with COVID-19, enrolled during active disease. The DNA reads TGTGCCAGCAGCTCCGACAGGGCCGGGGAGCTGTTTTTT. Its protein product is CASSSDRAGELFF. With the portions outside the CDR3 filled from the reference TRBV7-3 and TRBJ2-2 genes, the complete variable region becomes GAGVSQTPSNKVTEKGKYVELRCDPISGHTALYWYRQSLGQGPEFLIYFQGTGAADDSGLPNDRFFAVRPEGSVSTLKIQRTERGDSAVYLCASSSDRAGELFFGEGSRLTVL.